This T cell receptor (beta chain) was recorded in a study of shared clonotypes between healthy human individuals. Study as a whole: Per donor, three plates held CD4 naive cells, three held CD4 memory, two held CD8 naive and one held CD8 memory.

Sequencing was performed with immunoSEQ multiplex PCR; in TCRdb, only in-frame clones are kept and a portion is missing. The table includes roughly 650,000 clones, approximately 97% detected once. All of the donors resided in Nashville, Tennessee, and each was a Caucasian adult. Sequencing input: naive CD4+ T cells sorted from blood. Documented subset: CD45RA+ positively selected. The source of this sequence is a woman between 25 and 40 years old in good health.

In DNA form, the CDR3 reads TGTGCCAGCGGGACAGCGTCTTATAGCAATCAGCCCCAGCATTTT. Translation: CASGTASYSNQPQHF. The V call is TRBV28, the J call TRBJ1-5; 7 bases agree with TRBD1. The CDR3 runs to 15 residues. J gave up 0 bases and V 8 bases, and 7 bases lay outside the gene matches. In germline, CDR1 is MDHEN, CDR2 SYDVKM.